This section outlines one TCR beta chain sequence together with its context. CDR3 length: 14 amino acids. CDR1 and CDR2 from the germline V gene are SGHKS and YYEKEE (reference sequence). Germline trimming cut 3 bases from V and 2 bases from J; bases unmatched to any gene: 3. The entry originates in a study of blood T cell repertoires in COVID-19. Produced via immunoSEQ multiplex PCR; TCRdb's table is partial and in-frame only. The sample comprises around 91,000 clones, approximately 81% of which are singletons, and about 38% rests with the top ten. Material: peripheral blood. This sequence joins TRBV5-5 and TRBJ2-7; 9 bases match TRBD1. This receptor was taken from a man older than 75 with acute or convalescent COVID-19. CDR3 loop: CASSWGQGPYEQYF. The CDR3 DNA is TGTGCCAGCAGCTGGGGACAGGGACCCTACGAGCAGTACTTC.